The 24 T cell receptor beta chains given below trace back to one sample, sequenced in a study of cytomegalovirus exposure and HLA in healthy donors. PCR was performed using 60 Vbeta and 13 Jbeta primers. The data were produced by immunoSEQ multiplex PCR, yet TCRdb's version contains in-frame clones alone and is incomplete. Of fewer than 250,000 clones in the sample, 70% to 80% are singletons; the top ten hold about 1.4%. Input material: PBMCs. The receptors originated from a woman between 45 and 65 years old in good health and CMV-seronegative.

This sequence joins TRBV6-5 and TRBJ1-2; 7 positions match TRBD1. The CDR3 consists of 15 residues. Germline CDR1 MNHEY, CDR2 SVGAGI. The J segment lost 3 bases and the V segment lost 5 bases, leaving 9 bases of the junction unmatched. CDR3 sequence: CASSPTRQGDYGYTF. The CDR3 DNA is TGTGCCAGCAGTCCCACTCGACAGGGTGACTATGGCTACACCTTC.

The CDR3 DNA reads TGTGCCAGCAGTTACTCGAACAGGGTTGTAAACGAGCAGTACTTC. As protein: CASSYSNRVVNEQYF. This chain links TRBV6-6 with TRBJ2-7; tentative D call: TRBD1 (6 bases). The CDR3 contains 15 residues. CDR1 and CDR2 (germline): MNHNY, SVGAGI (reference sequence). The ends were cut back, 0 bases at V and 5 bases at J, with 14 bases in the middle.

This clone was found once. The chain combines TRBV7-9 with TRBJ1-2; D not certain. CDR1 SEHNR and CDR2 FQNEAQ come from the germline V gene (reference sequence). V was trimmed by 5 bases and J by 4 bases, leaving 11 bases between them. This CDR3 spans 13 amino acids. CDR3 region: CASSERPSYGYTF. DNA for the CDR3: TGTGCCAGCAGCGAGAGGCCATCCTATGGCTACACCTTC. Full variable domain (outside the CDR3, taken from reference TRBV7-9 and TRBJ1-2): DTGVSQNPRHKITKRGQNVTFRCDPISEHNRLYWYRQTLGQGPEFLTYFQNEAQLEKSRLLSDRFSAERPKGSFSTLEIQRTEQGDSAMYLCASSERPSYGYTFGSGTRLTVV.

This clone was detected once. This sample also contains other DNA sequences that code for the same CDR3. The genes are TRBV7-2 and TRBJ1-1; 7 nucleotides line up with TRBD1. Per the germline V gene, CDR1 is SGHTA and CDR2 is FQGNSA. The CDR3 is 15 amino acids. The J segment lost 2 bases and the V segment lost 4 bases, leaving 7 bases of the junction unmatched. CDR3 nucleotides: TGTGCCAGCAGCTCGCAGGGACAGCTCAACACTGAAGCTTTCTTT. This translates into CASSSQGQLNTEAFF. Supplemented by reference TRBV7-2 and TRBJ1-1, the full variable domain reads GAGVSQSPSNKVTEKGKDVELRCDPISGHTALYWYRQSLGQGLEFLIYFQGNSAPDKSGLPSDRFSAERTGGSVSTLTIQRTQQEDSAVYLCASSSQGQLNTEAFFGQGTRLTVV.

This chain uses TRBV5-6 with TRBJ1-1; D possibly corresponds to TRBD1 (5 bases). V lost 1 base and J lost 2, with 12 bases in between. CDR3 size: 15 residues. Germline assignment: CDR1 SGHDT and CDR2 YYEEEE. CDR3 coding DNA: TGTGCCAGCAGCTTGTTTTGGCAGGGAAACACTGAAGCTTTCTTT. Amino acid sequence: CASSLFWQGNTEAFF.

V usage is TRBV10-3 and J usage is TRBJ1-1, with TRBD1 matching over 7 bases. V trimming: 2 bases; J trimming: 0 bases; junction bases outside the gene matches: 6. This CDR3 is built from 16 residues. Per the germline V gene, CDR1 is ENHRY and CDR2 is SYGVKD. The CDR3 sequence: CAISEGLGQVNTEAFF. The CDR3 DNA follows: TGTGCCATCAGTGAGGGGCTCGGACAGGTGAACACTGAAGCTTTCTTT.

This chain links TRBV9 with TRBJ2-3; 12 bases are shared with TRBD2. The CDR3 contains 16 residues. Germline V gives CDR1 SGDLS, CDR2 YYNGEE. With 0 bases clipped from V and 1 base from J, the junction kept 0 bases outside the gene matches. The CDR3 sequence: CASSVGTSGGTDTQYF. In DNA form, the CDR3 reads TGTGCCAGCAGCGTAGGGACTAGCGGGGGCACAGATACGCAGTATTTT. Drawing the rest from reference TRBV9 and TRBJ2-3, the complete variable domain is DSGVTQTPKHLITATGQRVTLRCSPRSGDLSVYWYQQSLDQGLQFLIQYYNGEERAKGNILERFSAQQFPDLHSELNLSSLELGDSALYFCASSVGTSGGTDTQYFGPGTRLTVL.

The V call is TRBV21-1, the J call TRBJ1-1; the table calls TRBD1, which could not be checked here. TRBV21-1 is a pseudogene. The length of the CDR3 is 13 residues. CDR3 nucleotides: TGTGCCAGCAGCAAAAGGTCGACACCTAAAGCTTTCTTT. Its translation: CASSKRSTPKAFF.

This clone was recorded a few times. The chain joins TRBV28 to TRBJ2-2, with D perhaps matching TRBD2 (5 bases). V was trimmed by 3 bases and J by 1 base, leaving 12 bases between them. The CDR3 has 16 amino acids. Germline assignment: CDR1 MDHEN and CDR2 SYDVKM. CDR3 in DNA: TGTGCCAGCAGTTTGAGAGCGAGGGAGAACACCGGGGAGCTGTTTTTT. Encoded protein: CASSLRARENTGELFF.

Only a few counts were recorded for this clone. The sample holds other DNA sequences that translate to the same CDR3. The chain employs TRBV27 and TRBJ1-1, with D possibly being TRBD1 (6 bases). Trimming left V 5 bases short and J 0 bases short, with 13 bases between. The CDR3 is made up of 15 amino acids. Germline CDR1 is MNHEY and CDR2 is SMNVEV (reference sequence). CDR3 region: CASSPWTAVNTEAFF. DNA of the CDR3: TGTGCCAGCAGTCCATGGACAGCCGTGAACACTGAAGCTTTCTTT.

The chain joins TRBV11-2 to TRBJ1-1; D ambiguous. Germline lookup yields CDR1 SGHAT and CDR2 FQNNGV. V was cut by 1 base and J by 5 bases, with 5 bases left in between. The CDR3 sequence is 12 residues long. The CDR3 is CASSLVGTEAFF. CDR3 nucleotides: TGTGCCAGCAGCTTAGTCGGGACTGAAGCTTTCTTT.

The chain uses TRBV5-4 and TRBJ2-3, with TRBD2 matching 9 bases. This CDR3 is 20 amino acids long. J lost 5 bases, V lost 4 bases, and 23 bases had no gene match. Germline CDR1 SGHNT, CDR2 YYREEE (reference sequence). The CDR3 DNA reads TGTGCCAGCAGCCCCCCCGGCGGGAGGGCGAACTTTTTGAGTTTAGATACGCAGTATTTT. It codes for CASSPPGGRANFLSLDTQYF.

J is TRBJ1-2 and V is TRBV6-6, with 12 bases matching TRBD1. CDR1 is MNHNY, CDR2 SVGAGI, per germline (reference sequence). Trimming cost V 5 bases and J 4 bases; bases outside gene matches: 8. This CDR3 spans 16 amino acids. As DNA, the CDR3 is TGTGCCAGCAGTCTCACCGGGACAGGGGGCGGCTATGGCTACACCTTC. Protein: CASSLTGTGGGYGYTF.

This clone was detected only once. V and J are TRBV19 and TRBJ1-1; the D gene is possibly TRBD1 (5 bases). Germline loops: CDR1 LNHDA, CDR2 SQIVND (reference sequence). V lost 5 bases to trimming and J lost 4 bases, with 17 bases between them. The CDR3 totals 15 residues. The DNA for the CDR3 is TGTGCCAGTAGTGACCCTAGGGGAATAGCCACTGAAGCTTTCTTT. Encoded protein: CASSDPRGIATEAFF.

This clone is a singleton in its sample. The CDR3 bases are TGCGCCAGCAGTATACAGGGCTCTGGAAACACCATATATTTT. Translating gives CASSIQGSGNTIYF. The rearrangement uses TRBV4-3 and TRBJ1-3, with D perhaps matching TRBD1 (6 bases). The germline gives CDR1 LGHNA, CDR2 YSLEER. The ends were cut back, 6 bases at V and 0 bases at J, with 9 bases in the middle. CDR3 size: 14 residues.

The rearrangement uses TRBV2 and TRBJ2-5, with 12 nucleotides matching TRBD1. The DNA matches TRBJ2-7 better at its end, which makes the J call doubtful. This CDR3 is 15 amino acids long. The V gene's germline CDR1 is SNHLY and CDR2 FYNNEI. The CDR3 DNA reads as TGTGCCAGCAGACCCACAGGGACAGGGGGCAACGAGCAGTACTTC. This encodes CASRPTGTGGNEQYF.

This clone was recorded a few times. This chain connects TRBV5-1 to TRBJ2-5; 7 bases line up with TRBD1. The V gene's germline CDR1 is SGHRS and CDR2 YFSETQ. This CDR3 spans 16 amino acids. J gave up 4 bases and V 0 bases, and 9 bases lay outside the gene matches. The CDR3 nucleotides read TGCGCCAGCAGCTTGGCAAAGAGGACAGGAGGAGAGACCCAGTACTTC. Amino acid sequence: CASSLAKRTGGETQYF. The entire variable domain, with the rest obtained from reference TRBV5-1 and TRBJ2-5, is as follows: KAGVTQTPRYLIKTRGQQVTLSCSPISGHRSVSWYQQTPGQGLQFLFEYFSETQRNKGNFPGRFSGRQFSNSRSEMNVSTLELGDSALYLCASSLAKRTGGETQYFGPGTRLLVL.

This chain links TRBV6-6 with TRBJ1-6, with 8 positions matching TRBD1. Germline CDR1 and CDR2: MNHNY and SVGAGI (reference sequence). This CDR3 contains 14 residues. Unmatched junction bases numbered 4, after V lost 6 bases and J lost 6 bases. The CDR3 is CASRDTGGNSPLHF. In DNA form, the CDR3 reads TGTGCCAGCAGGGACACAGGGGGTAATTCACCCCTCCACTTT.

The V call is TRBV4-1, the J call TRBJ2-5; 13 bases fit TRBD2. The V gene's germline CDR1 is MGHRA and CDR2 YSYEKL. The CDR3 is 17 residues long. V lost 0 bases, J lost 1 base, and 2 bases stayed unmatched. CDR3 loop: CASSQDRLAGGQETQYF. The CDR3 nucleotides read TGCGCCAGCAGCCAAGATCGACTAGCGGGGGGCCAAGAGACCCAGTACTTC.

The chain's CDR3 is CASSIVQNSGYTF. DNA for the CDR3: TGTGCCAGTAGTATTGTACAGAATTCTGGCTACACCTTC. The genes are TRBV19 and TRBJ1-2; D unresolved. Trimming took off 3 bases at V and 7 bases at J, with 12 bases between the two ends. Germline values: CDR1 LNHDA, CDR2 SQIVND (reference sequence). CDR3 length: 13 residues.

The V call is TRBV7-2, the J call TRBJ2-5; D perhaps matches TRBD2 (6 bases). V was trimmed by 5 bases and J by 1 base, leaving 8 bases between them. Germline V CDR1 and CDR2: SGHTA, FQGNSA. This CDR3 contains 13 residues. CDR3 DNA sequence: TGTGCCAGCAGCCGGGGGATCCAAGAGACCCAGTACTTC. Translating gives CASSRGIQETQYF. Looking up the rest from reference TRBV7-2 and TRBJ2-5 gives the full variable domain: GAGVSQSPSNKVTEKGKDVELRCDPISGHTALYWYRQSLGQGLEFLIYFQGNSAPDKSGLPSDRFSAERTGGSVSTLTIQRTQQEDSAVYLCASSRGIQETQYFGPGTRLLVL.

The chain uses TRBV7-2 and TRBJ2-7, with 9 bases that match TRBD2. This CDR3 contains 15 residues. The V gene end was trimmed by 5 bases and the J gene end by 2 bases; junction bases not matched to a gene: 7. Germline CDR1 and CDR2: SGHTA and FQGNSA. The CDR3 region has the DNA TGTGCCAGCAGCAACAAAGCGGGAGGACCCTACGAGCAGTACTTC. Translation: CASSNKAGGPYEQYF.

The CDR3 loop is CASRRTYEQYF. The CDR3 DNA sequence: TGTGCCAGCCGGAGAACCTACGAGCAGTACTTC. V is TRBV6-4 and J is TRBJ2-7, with D hard to call. The CDR3 has 11 residues. Trimming pared 8 bases from V and 2 bases from J, leaving 7 bases between. Per germline, CDR1 MRHNA and CDR2 SNTAGT.

This clone was counted only a few times. This chain connects TRBV6-5 to TRBJ1-5; D is possibly TRBD1 (5 bases). The CDR3 runs 13 residues. Per the germline V gene, CDR1 is MNHEY and CDR2 is SVGAGI. V was clipped by 8 bases and J by 1 base, with 9 bases between them. This chain's CDR3 is CASGTSSNQPQHF. The CDR3 DNA reads as TGTGCCAGCGGGACTTCAAGCAATCAGCCCCAGCATTTT.